Each of the 30 T cell receptor beta chains below was sequenced from the same sample in a study of control samples from healthy donors and cancer patients. Assay: immunoSEQ multiplex PCR; the TCRdb copy retains only in-frame clones and omits some. This sample has 100,000 to 150,000 clones; approximately 89% occur once, and the top ten carry about 2.9%. The material sequenced was blood. Receptors originate from a man aged 55 to 70 in good health.

The rearrangement uses TRBV5-6 and TRBJ1-2, with 7 positions matching TRBD1. The germline V gene has CDR1 SGHDT and CDR2 YYEEEE. Trimming at V came to 6 bases and at J to 1 base, leaving 9 bases not matched to a gene. CDR3 size: 15 residues. CDR3 bases: TGTGCCAGCACCGATGGGACAGTGGTTAACTATGGCTACACCTTC. The encoded protein is CASTDGTVVNYGYTF. The entire variable domain, with the rest obtained from reference TRBV5-6 and TRBJ1-2, is as follows: DAGVTQSPTHLIKTRGQQVTLRCSPKSGHDTVSWYQQALGQGPQFIFQYYEEEERQRGNFPDRFSGHQFPNYSSELNVNALLLGDSALYLCASTDGTVVNYGYTFGSGTRLTVV.

The V and J genes are TRBV3-1 (or the pseudogene TRBV3-2) and TRBJ1-6; D gene unclear. Deletions cut 4 bases from V and 9 bases from J, with 10 bases between. Germline-derived CDR1 and CDR2 are LGHDT and YNNKEL (reference sequence). CDR3 size: 13 residues. CDR3 region: CASSPHGVSPLHF. As DNA, the CDR3 is TGTGCCAGCAGCCCTCATGGGGTTTCACCCCTCCACTTT.

V and J are TRBV6-2 or TRBV6-3 and TRBJ2-3; TRBD1 aligns across 7 bases. Per germline, CDR1 MNHEY and CDR2 SVGEGT. The CDR3 is 13 amino acids. J gave up 8 bases and V 3 bases, and 5 bases lay outside the gene matches. In DNA, the CDR3 is TGTGCCAGCAGTTATACATCAGGGGGTACGCAGTATTTT. Translated: CASSYTSGGTQYF.

This clone was observed a single time. The rearrangement uses TRBV25-1 and TRBJ1-6; D unresolved. The CDR3 is 14 amino acids. The V gene lost 5 bases and the J gene lost 1 base, with 6 bases spanning the gap. The germline gives CDR1 MGHDK, CDR2 SYGVNS. CDR3 loop: CASSKGSYNSPLHF. For the CDR3, the DNA is TGTGCCAGCAGTAAGGGATCCTATAATTCACCCCTCCACTTT.

The genes are TRBV28 and TRBJ1-4; TRBD1 matches 7 bases. The CDR3 loop spans 15 amino acids. The V gene end was trimmed by 5 bases and the J gene end by 2 bases; junction bases not matched to a gene: 5. Germline values: CDR1 MDHEN, CDR2 SYDVKM. The CDR3 protein is CASSAPGQTNEKLFF. The CDR3 nucleotides read TGTGCCAGCAGTGCCCCGGGACAGACTAATGAAAAACTGTTTTTT.

This sequence joins TRBV7-3 and TRBJ1-1; no clear D. This CDR3 is built from 13 residues. V lost 10 bases, J lost 0 bases, and 12 bases lay in between. The germline CDR1 and CDR2 sequences are SGHTA and FQGTGA. CDR3 sequence reads: CATGGDLNTEAFF. The CDR3 DNA reads as TGTGCCACCGGAGGAGACCTGAACACTGAAGCTTTCTTT. The full variable domain, in which reference TRBV7-3 and TRBJ1-1 provide the parts outside the CDR3, is GAGVSQTPSNKVTEKGKYVELRCDPISGHTALYWYRQSLGQGPEFLIYFQGTGAADDSGLPNDRFFAVRPEGSVSTLKIQRTERGDSAVYLCATGGDLNTEAFFGQGTRLTVV.

CDR3 region: CASSPGIELAITQYF. The CDR3 region has the DNA TGTGCCAGCTCACCAGGGATAGAACTAGCGATTACGCAGTATTTT. The chain is built from TRBV18 and TRBJ2-3, with 7 bases aligning to TRBD2. Germline CDR1 reads KGHSH; CDR2 reads LQKENI. The junction had 10 bases not matched to a gene; V was cut back by 2 bases and J by 8 bases. CDR3 length: 15 amino acids.

This clone was picked up one time. The V call is TRBV27, the J call TRBJ1-1; D not certain. The CDR3 has 13 amino acids. The germline gives CDR1 MNHEY, CDR2 SMNVEV (reference sequence). V was shortened by 0 bases and J by 1 base, with 3 bases between the two germline ends. CDR3 sequence reads: CASSLSWNTEAFF. The DNA for the CDR3 is TGTGCCAGCAGTTTATCATGGAACACTGAAGCTTTCTTT.

The V gene is TRBV11-2, the J gene TRBJ1-5; D is uncertain. Germline assignment: CDR1 SGHAT and CDR2 FQNNGV. Trimming stripped 5 bases from V and 2 bases from J, with 7 bases between. There are 13 residues in the CDR3. The CDR3 spells CASSPDRNQPQHF. The CDR3 DNA reads TGTGCCAGCAGCCCTGACCGCAATCAGCCCCAGCATTTT.

The chain couples TRBV4-2 to TRBJ1-1, with D possibly TRBD1 on 5 matching bases. Trimming took 1 base from V and 8 from J, leaving 14 bases between them. The CDR3 has 14 amino acids. Per the germline V gene, CDR1 is LGHNA and CDR2 is YNFKEQ. CDR3 loop: CASSQGEDWGEAFF. The CDR3 nucleotides are TGTGCCAGCAGCCAAGGGGAGGACTGGGGGGAAGCTTTCTTT.

V usage is TRBV28 and J usage is TRBJ2-7, with D tentatively TRBD2 (6 bases). CDR3 length: 13 amino acids. Germline V lookup: CDR1 MDHEN, CDR2 SYDVKM. Trimming pared 3 bases from V and 3 bases from J, leaving 9 bases between. For the CDR3, the DNA is TGTGCCAGCAGTTTCCGGGGAGGCTACGAGCAGTACTTC. It specifies CASSFRGGYEQYF.

V gene TRBV19 combines with J gene TRBJ2-4; D is undetermined. Trimming cost V 10 bases and J 6 bases, with 13 bases left between them. The germline gives CDR1 LNHDA, CDR2 SQIVND (reference sequence). This CDR3 spans 12 amino acids. CDR3 sequence: CATSDRINIQYF. The CDR3 DNA reads as TGTGCCACCTCCGACCGTATAAACATTCAGTACTTC.

This chain links TRBV6-5 with TRBJ1-2, with TRBD1 matching over 7 bases. Germline CDR1 and CDR2: MNHEY and SVGAGI. CDR3 length equals 15 residues. After removal of 6 bases from V and 7 bases from J, the junction contained 14 bases not matched to a gene. CDR3: CASRAQGPTFGGYTF. DNA for the CDR3: TGTGCCAGCAGAGCACAGGGGCCAACTTTTGGTGGCTACACCTTC.

The V gene is TRBV12-3 or TRBV12-4, the J gene TRBJ2-7; D remains ambiguous. The CDR3 is 12 amino acids. V lost 5 bases, J lost 4 bases, and 9 bases lay in between. CDR3 DNA sequence: TGTGCCAGCAGTATATCGGGTTACGAGCAGTACTTC. Amino acid sequence: CASSISGYEQYF.

The rearrangement joins TRBV5-4 to TRBJ2-4; TRBD1 matches at 8 bases. This CDR3 is built from 13 residues. V was pared by 4 bases and J by 7 bases, with 4 bases of the junction left unmatched. Germline CDR1 and CDR2: SGHNT and YYREEE (reference sequence). CDR3 sequence reads: CASSADRVNIQYF. The CDR3 nucleotides are TGTGCCAGCAGCGCGGACAGGGTGAACATTCAGTACTTC.

V usage is TRBV7-8 and J usage is TRBJ1-4; D is possibly TRBD1 (6 bases). CDR1 is SGHVS, CDR2 FQNEAQ, per germline. This CDR3 spans 15 amino acids. Trimming removed 7 bases at V and 4 bases at J, with 16 bases between. The CDR3 DNA reads as TGTGCCAGCAACTATAACGGGGGCATTAATGAAAAACTGTTTTTT. Its translation: CASNYNGGINEKLFF.

The genes are TRBV19 and TRBJ2-1; no clear D. The CDR3 consists of 15 residues. The ends were cut back, 3 bases at V and 0 bases at J, with 9 bases in the middle. Germline V gene data show CDR1 as LNHDA and CDR2 as SQIVND (reference sequence). The CDR3 here is CASSISRASYNEQFF. CDR3 coding DNA: TGTGCCAGTAGTATCTCCCGGGCCTCCTACAATGAGCAGTTCTTC. Filled out from reference TRBV19 and TRBJ2-1, the complete variable domain reads DGGITQSPKYLFRKEGQNVTLSCEQNLNHDAMYWYRQDPGQGLRLIYYSQIVNDFQKGDIAEGYSVSREKKESFPLTVTSAQKNPTAFYLCASSISRASYNEQFFGPGTRLTVL.

The V gene is TRBV6-5, the J gene TRBJ2-1; D might be TRBD2 (5 bases). CDR1 is MNHEY, CDR2 SVGAGI, per germline. V lost 9 bases, J lost 10 bases, and 22 bases lay in between. CDR3 length: 14 residues. In DNA form, the CDR3 reads TGTGCCAGTGCCTCGGACTCCGTACTTGGGGAGCAGTTCTTC. The encoded protein is CASASDSVLGEQFF.

The V call is TRBV20-1, the J call TRBJ1-1; TRBD1 agrees at 7 bases. Per the germline V gene, CDR1 is DFQATT and CDR2 is SNEGSKA (reference sequence). The CDR3 has 16 amino acids. The ends lost 4 bases at V and 1 base at J; junction bases unmatched: 12. The CDR3 here is CSAIERAGGPNTEAFF. The CDR3 DNA sequence: TGCAGTGCTATTGAACGAGCAGGGGGACCGAACACTGAAGCTTTCTTT.

V gene TRBV30 combines with J gene TRBJ2-7, with D unclear. In germline, CDR1 is GTSNPN, CDR2 SVGIG (reference sequence). The CDR3 length is 11 residues. Trimming left V 3 bases short and J 5 bases short, with 8 bases between. The CDR3 DNA is TGTGCCTGGAGCCTCACGAACGAGCAGTACTTC. This sequence encodes CAWSLTNEQYF.

This clone was detected once. The chain links TRBV10-3 to TRBJ1-1; perhaps TRBD1 as D (5 bases). CDR1 ENHRY and CDR2 SYGVKD come from the germline V gene. The CDR3 spans 14 residues. V shed 4 bases and J shed 4 bases, with 13 bases lying between them. The CDR3 nucleotides are TGTGCCATCAGTGTTTTGGTGGGGACCACTGAAGCTTTCTTT. It codes for CAISVLVGTTEAFF.

In DNA form, the CDR3 reads TGTGCCAGCAGTTTTGCGGGAAACTATGGCTACACCTTC. This gives the protein CASSFAGNYGYTF. The chain has TRBV27 and TRBJ1-2; D is ambiguous. Germline CDR1 MNHEY, CDR2 SMNVEV (reference sequence). This CDR3 comprises 13 residues. V gave up 3 bases and J gave up 2 bases, with 7 bases separating them.

This chain connects TRBV11-2 to TRBJ1-6; 7 nucleotides line up with TRBD1. Germline V gives CDR1 SGHAT, CDR2 FQNNGV. The CDR3 covers 15 residues. V trimming: 1 base; J trimming: 4 bases; junction bases outside the gene matches: 1. For the CDR3, the DNA is TGTGCCAGCAGCTTAGTGGGACAGTATAATTCACCCCTCCACTTT. The encoded protein is CASSLVGQYNSPLHF.

The CDR3 spells CASSLTAGTGNYEQYF. CDR3 DNA sequence: TGCGCCAGCAGCTTAACGGCCGGGACAGGGAACTACGAGCAGTACTTC. The chain carries TRBV5-1 and TRBJ2-7; 9 nucleotides match TRBD1. The CDR3 contains 16 residues. In germline, CDR1 is SGHRS, CDR2 YFSETQ. With V trimmed by 2 bases and J by 3 bases, 9 bases remained unmatched.

The DNA for the CDR3 is TGTGCCAGTAGTAGGGGTGGAAGCAATCAGCCCCAGCATTTT. It encodes CASSRGGSNQPQHF. The chain carries TRBV19 and TRBJ1-5; D remains unclear. Germline lookup yields CDR1 LNHDA and CDR2 SQIVND (reference sequence). The V and J ends lost 4 bases and 1 base respectively, with 8 bases between them. CDR3 length: 14 residues.

This chain uses TRBV24-1 with TRBJ1-4; TRBD1 is a possible D gene (6 bases). CDR1 KGHDR and CDR2 SFDVKD come from the germline V gene. V was pared by 2 bases and J by 14 bases, with 11 bases between. The CDR3 runs to 12 residues. CDR3 bases: TGTGCCACCAGTGATTGGGACATGACTCTGTTTTTT. This gives the protein CATSDWDMTLFF.

This chain uses TRBV2 with TRBJ2-5; D not certain. Germline V gene sequence: CDR1 SNHLY, CDR2 FYNNEI. Deletions cut 6 bases from V and 4 bases from J, with 15 bases between. The length of the CDR3 is 14 residues. CDR3 sequence: CASRLTISGETQYF. For the CDR3, the DNA is TGTGCCAGCAGACTAACTATATCGGGAGAGACCCAGTACTTC.

V is TRBV27 and J is TRBJ1-1, with a weak D call TRBD1 (6 bases). Trimming removed 5 bases from V and 0 bases from J, with 13 bases in between. This CDR3 is 15 amino acids long. Per the germline V gene, CDR1 is MNHEY and CDR2 is SMNVEV (reference sequence). The CDR3, as DNA: TGTGCCAGCAGTCCCCGACAGGCTTTGAACACTGAAGCTTTCTTT. Its protein product is CASSPRQALNTEAFF.

This clone was seen only once. This chain uses TRBV7-2 with TRBJ1-5; D gene unclear. Trimming removed 2 bases from V and 3 bases from J, with 14 bases in between. CDR1 and CDR2 (germline): SGHTA, FQGNSA. The CDR3 consists of 16 residues. The CDR3 nucleotides read TGTGCCAGCAGCTTATCGGGTCCGGGTATCAATCAGCCCCAGCATTTT. This encodes CASSLSGPGINQPQHF. Full variable domain (rest looked up from reference TRBV7-2 and TRBJ1-5): GAGVSQSPSNKVTEKGKDVELRCDPISGHTALYWYRQSLGQGLEFLIYFQGNSAPDKSGLPSDRFSAERTGGSVSTLTIQRTQQEDSAVYLCASSLSGPGINQPQHFGDGTRLSIL.

V usage is TRBV28 and J usage is TRBJ1-1, with D possibly being TRBD1 (6 bases). V shed 4 bases and J shed 3 bases, with 15 bases lying between them. The CDR3 runs to 15 residues. The germline V gene has CDR1 MDHEN and CDR2 SYDVKM. The chain's CDR3 is CASSSPTGWDTEAFF. CDR3 DNA: TGTGCCAGCAGTTCACCTACAGGGTGGGACACTGAAGCTTTCTTT.